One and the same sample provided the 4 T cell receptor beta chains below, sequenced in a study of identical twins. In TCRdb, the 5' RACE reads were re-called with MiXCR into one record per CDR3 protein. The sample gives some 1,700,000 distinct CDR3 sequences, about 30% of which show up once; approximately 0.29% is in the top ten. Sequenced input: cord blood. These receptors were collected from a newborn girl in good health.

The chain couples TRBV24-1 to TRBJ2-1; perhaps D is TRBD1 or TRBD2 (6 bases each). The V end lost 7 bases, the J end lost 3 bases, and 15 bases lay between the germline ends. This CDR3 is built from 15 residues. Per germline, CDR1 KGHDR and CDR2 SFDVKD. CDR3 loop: CATSRGRGGYNEQFF. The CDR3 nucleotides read TGTGCCACCAGCCGGGGGCGGGGCGGCTACAATGAGCAGTTCTTC.

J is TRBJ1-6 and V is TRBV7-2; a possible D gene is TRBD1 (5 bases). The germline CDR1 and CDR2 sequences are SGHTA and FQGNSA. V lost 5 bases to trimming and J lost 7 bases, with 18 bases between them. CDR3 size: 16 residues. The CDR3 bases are TGTGCCAGCAGCCCGGGAGGGGCTGGGTACAATTCACCCCTCCACTTT. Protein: CASSPGGAGYNSPLHF.

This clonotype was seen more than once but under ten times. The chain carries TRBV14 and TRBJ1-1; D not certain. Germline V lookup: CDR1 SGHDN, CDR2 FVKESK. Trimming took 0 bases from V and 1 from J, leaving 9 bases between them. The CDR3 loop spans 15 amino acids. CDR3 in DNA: TGTGCCAGCAGCCAAGATAGGACCGAGAACACTGAAGCTTTCTTT. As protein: CASSQDRTENTEAFF.

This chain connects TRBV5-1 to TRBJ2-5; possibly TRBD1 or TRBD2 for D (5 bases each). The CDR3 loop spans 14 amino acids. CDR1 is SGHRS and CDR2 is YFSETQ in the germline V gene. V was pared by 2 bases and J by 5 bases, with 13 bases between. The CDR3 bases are TGCGCCAGCAGCTTCGGGACCAGTAAGGAGACCCAGTACTTC. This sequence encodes CASSFGTSKETQYF. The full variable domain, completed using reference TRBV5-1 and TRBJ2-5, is KAGVTQTPRYLIKTRGQQVTLSCSPISGHRSVSWYQQTPGQGLQFLFEYFSETQRNKGNFPGRFSGRQFSNSRSEMNVSTLELGDSALYLCASSFGTSKETQYFGPGTRLLVL.